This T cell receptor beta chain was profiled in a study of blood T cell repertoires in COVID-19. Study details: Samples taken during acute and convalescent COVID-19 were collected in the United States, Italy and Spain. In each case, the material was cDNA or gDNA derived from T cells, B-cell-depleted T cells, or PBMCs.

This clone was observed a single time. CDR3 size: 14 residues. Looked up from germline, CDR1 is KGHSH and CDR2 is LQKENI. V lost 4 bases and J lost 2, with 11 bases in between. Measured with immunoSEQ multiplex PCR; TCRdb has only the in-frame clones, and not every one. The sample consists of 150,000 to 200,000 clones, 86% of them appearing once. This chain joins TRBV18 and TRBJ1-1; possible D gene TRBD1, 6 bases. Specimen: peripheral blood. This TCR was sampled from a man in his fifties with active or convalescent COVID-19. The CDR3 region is CASSQKGHNTEAFF. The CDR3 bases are TGTGCCAGCTCACAAAAGGGACATAACACTGAAGCTTTCTTT. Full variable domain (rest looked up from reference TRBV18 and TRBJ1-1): NAGVMQNPRHLVRRRGQEARLRCSPMKGHSHVYWYRQLPEEGLKFMVYLQKENIIDESGMPKERFSAEFPKEGPSILRIQQVVRGDSAAYFCASSQKGHNTEAFFGQGTRLTVV.